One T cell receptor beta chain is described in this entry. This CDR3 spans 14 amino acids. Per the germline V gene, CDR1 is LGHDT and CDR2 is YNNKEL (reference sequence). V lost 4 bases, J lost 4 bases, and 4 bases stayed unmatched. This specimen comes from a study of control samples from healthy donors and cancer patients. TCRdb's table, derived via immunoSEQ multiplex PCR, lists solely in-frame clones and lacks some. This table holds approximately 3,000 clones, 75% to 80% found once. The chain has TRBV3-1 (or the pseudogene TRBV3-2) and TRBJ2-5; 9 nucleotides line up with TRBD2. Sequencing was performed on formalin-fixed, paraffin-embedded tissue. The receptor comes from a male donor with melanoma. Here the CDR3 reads CASSRSGRVETQYF. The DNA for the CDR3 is TGTGCCAGCAGCCGTAGCGGGAGAGTAGAGACCCAGTACTTC.